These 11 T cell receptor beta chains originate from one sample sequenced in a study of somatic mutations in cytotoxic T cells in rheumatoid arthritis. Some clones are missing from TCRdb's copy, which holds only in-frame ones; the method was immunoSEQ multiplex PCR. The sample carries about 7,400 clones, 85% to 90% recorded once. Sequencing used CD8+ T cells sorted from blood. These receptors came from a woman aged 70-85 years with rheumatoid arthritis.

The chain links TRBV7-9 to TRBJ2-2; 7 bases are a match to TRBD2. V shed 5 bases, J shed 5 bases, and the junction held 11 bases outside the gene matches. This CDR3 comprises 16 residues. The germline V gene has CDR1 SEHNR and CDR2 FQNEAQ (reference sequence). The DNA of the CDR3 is TGTGCCAGCAGCGACCCCCGGGGTAGCGGGACCGGGGAGCTGTTTTTT. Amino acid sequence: CASSDPRGSGTGELFF. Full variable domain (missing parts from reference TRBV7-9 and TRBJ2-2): DTGVSQNPRHKITKRGQNVTFRCDPISEHNRLYWYRQTLGQGPEFLTYFQNEAQLEKSRLLSDRFSAERPKGSFSTLEIQRTEQGDSAMYLCASSDPRGSGTGELFFGEGSRLTVL.

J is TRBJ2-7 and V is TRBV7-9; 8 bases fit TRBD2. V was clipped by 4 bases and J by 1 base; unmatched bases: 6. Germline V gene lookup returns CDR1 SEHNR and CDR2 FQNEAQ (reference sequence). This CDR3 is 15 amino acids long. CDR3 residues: CASSWAGGGSYEQYF. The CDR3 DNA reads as TGTGCCAGCAGCTGGGCGGGAGGTGGTTCCTACGAGCAGTACTTC.

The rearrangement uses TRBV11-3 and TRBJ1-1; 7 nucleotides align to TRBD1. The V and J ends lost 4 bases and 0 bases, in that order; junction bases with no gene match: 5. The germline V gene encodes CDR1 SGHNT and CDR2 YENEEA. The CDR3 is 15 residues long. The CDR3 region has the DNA TGTGCCAGCAGCTCCCGACAGGGATTGAACACTGAAGCTTTCTTT. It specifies CASSSRQGLNTEAFF. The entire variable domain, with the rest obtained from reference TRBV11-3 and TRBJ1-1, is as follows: EAGVVQSPRYKIIEKKQPVAFWCNPISGHNTLYWYLQNLGQGPELLIRYENEEAVDDSQLPKDRFSAERLKGVDSTLKIQPAELGDSAVYLCASSSRQGLNTEAFFGQGTRLTVV.

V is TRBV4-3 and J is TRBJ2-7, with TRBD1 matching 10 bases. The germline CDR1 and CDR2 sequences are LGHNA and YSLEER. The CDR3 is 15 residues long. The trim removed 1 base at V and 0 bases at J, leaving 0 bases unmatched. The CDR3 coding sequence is TGCGCCAGCAGCCAAGGGACAGGGGGCTCCTACGAGCAGTACTTC. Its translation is CASSQGTGGSYEQYF.

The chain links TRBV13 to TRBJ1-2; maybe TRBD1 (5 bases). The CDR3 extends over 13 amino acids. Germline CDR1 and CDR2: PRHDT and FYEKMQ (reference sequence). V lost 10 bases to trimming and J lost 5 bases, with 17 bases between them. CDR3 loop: CATSGGVSYGYTF. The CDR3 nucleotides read TGTGCCACTTCTGGGGGGGTGTCGTATGGCTACACCTTC.

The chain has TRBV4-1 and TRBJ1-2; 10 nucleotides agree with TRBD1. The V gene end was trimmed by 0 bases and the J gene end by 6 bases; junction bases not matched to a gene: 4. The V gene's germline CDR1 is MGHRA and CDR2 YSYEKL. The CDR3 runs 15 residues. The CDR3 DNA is TGCGCCAGCAGCCAAGAGTGGACAGGGGGAAATGGCTACACCTTC. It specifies CASSQEWTGGNGYTF.

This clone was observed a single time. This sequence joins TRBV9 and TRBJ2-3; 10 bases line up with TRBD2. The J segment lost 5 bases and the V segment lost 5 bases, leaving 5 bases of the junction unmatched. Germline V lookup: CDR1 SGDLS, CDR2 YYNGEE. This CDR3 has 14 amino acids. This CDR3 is CASRSGGAGDTQYF. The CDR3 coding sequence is TGTGCCAGCAGAAGCGGGGGGGCGGGAGATACGCAGTATTTT.

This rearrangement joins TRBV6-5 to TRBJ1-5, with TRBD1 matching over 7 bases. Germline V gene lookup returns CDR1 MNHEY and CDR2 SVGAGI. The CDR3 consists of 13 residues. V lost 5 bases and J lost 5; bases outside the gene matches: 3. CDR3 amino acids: CASSTTGYQPQHF. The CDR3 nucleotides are TGTGCCAGCAGTACGACAGGGTATCAGCCCCAGCATTTT.

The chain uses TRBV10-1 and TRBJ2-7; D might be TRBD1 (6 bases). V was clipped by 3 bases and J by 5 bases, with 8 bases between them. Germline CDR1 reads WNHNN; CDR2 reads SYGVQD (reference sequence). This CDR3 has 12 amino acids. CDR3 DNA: TGCGCCAGCAGTGACTCAGGGGACGAGCAGTACTTC. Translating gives CASSDSGDEQYF.

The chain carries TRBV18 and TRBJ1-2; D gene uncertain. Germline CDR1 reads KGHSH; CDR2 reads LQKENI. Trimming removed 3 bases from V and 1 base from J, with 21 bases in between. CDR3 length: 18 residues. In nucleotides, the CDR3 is TGTGCCAGCTCACCGCCCCATTTGATGGGAGCCTATAACTATGGCTACACCTTC. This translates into CASSPPHLMGAYNYGYTF.

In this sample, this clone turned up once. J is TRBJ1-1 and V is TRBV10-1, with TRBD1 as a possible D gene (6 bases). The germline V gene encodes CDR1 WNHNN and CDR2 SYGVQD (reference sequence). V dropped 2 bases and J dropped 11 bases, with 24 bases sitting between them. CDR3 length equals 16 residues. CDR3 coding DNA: TGCGCCAGCAGTGAGCGCGAGGGGGGGGCCTTGGGTGGGGCTTTCTTT. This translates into CASSEREGGALGGAFF.